This T cell receptor beta chain was identified during a study of cytomegalovirus exposure and HLA in healthy donors. The CDR3 is 13 residues long. Germline-derived CDR1 and CDR2 are LNHDA and SQIVND (reference sequence). Trimming shortened V by 4 bases and J by 6 bases, and 10 bases separated the two germline ends. Primers: 60 Vbeta forward and 13 Jbeta reverse. Method: immunoSEQ multiplex PCR; TCRdb's copy keeps in-frame clones and lacks some. The sample has roughly 90,000 clones; over 80% are singletons. This chain joins TRBV19 and TRBJ2-1; TRBD1 might be the D (6 bases). The sequence came from a man between 18 and 35 years old in good health and CMV-seronegative. Sequencing was performed on PBMCs. CDR3 loop: CASSKGQFNEQFF. CDR3 bases: TGTGCCAGTAGTAAAGGACAGTTCAATGAGCAGTTCTTC. The complete variable domain, with remaining parts taken from reference TRBV19 and TRBJ2-1, reads DGGITQSPKYLFRKEGQNVTLSCEQNLNHDAMYWYRQDPGQGLRLIYYSQIVNDFQKGDIAEGYSVSREKKESFPLTVTSAQKNPTAFYLCASSKGQFNEQFFGPGTRLTVL.